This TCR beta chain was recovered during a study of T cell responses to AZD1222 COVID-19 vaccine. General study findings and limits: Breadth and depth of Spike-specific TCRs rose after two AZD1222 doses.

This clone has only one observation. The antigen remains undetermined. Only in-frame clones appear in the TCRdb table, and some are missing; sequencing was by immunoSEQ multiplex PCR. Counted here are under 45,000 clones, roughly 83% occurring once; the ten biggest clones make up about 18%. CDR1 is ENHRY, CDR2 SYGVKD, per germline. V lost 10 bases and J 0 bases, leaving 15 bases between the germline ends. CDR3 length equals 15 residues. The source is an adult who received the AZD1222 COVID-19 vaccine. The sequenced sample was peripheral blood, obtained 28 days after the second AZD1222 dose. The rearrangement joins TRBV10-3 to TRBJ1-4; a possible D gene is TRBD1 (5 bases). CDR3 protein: CATRLGVATNEKLFF. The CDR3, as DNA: TGTGCCACCCGACTGGGGGTTGCAACTAATGAAAAACTGTTTTTT.